Listed below are T cell receptor beta chains from one sample, sequenced in a study of CD8 T cells in Susac syndrome. TCRdb reprocessed the immunoSEQ multiplex PCR reads with MiXCR, giving one entry per CDR3 protein. The data show some 180,000 distinct CDR3 sequences, 80% to 95% seen once. Sample: CD4+ T cells from PBMCs. All receptors derive from a human donor in good health. Both conserved end residues are trimmed from each CDR3. Each record gives: V gene, clone size, J gene, D gene, CDR3 protein. A D gene is named only where the DNA matches it firmly. Clone size is shown for a subset of rows, as once, few, many or a class of expanded clone.

TRBV28	NA	TRBJ1-6	NA	ASSYSAPLH
TRBV6-1	NA	TRBJ1-6	NA	ASNRLSDNSPLH
TRBV5-6	NA	TRBJ2-2	NA	ASSLSPGLAGELF
TRBV20-1	NA	TRBJ2-5	NA	SAGPNQETQY
TRBV19	NA	TRBJ1-1	NA	ASTLIGNTEAF
TRBV19	NA	TRBJ2-6	NA	ASSIVGGANVLT
TRBV6-2/TRBV6-3	NA	TRBJ2-3	TRBD2	ASGTSGADTQY
TRBV7-8	NA	TRBJ1-2	TRBD1	ASSLDRSNYGYT
TRBV4-1	NA	TRBJ2-5	NA	ASSPTGPGGQETQY
TRBV6-6	NA	TRBJ2-7	NA	ASSSGPQGEQY
TRBV3-1	NA	TRBJ1-6	NA	ASSQDRGRPLH
TRBV7-2	NA	TRBJ1-6	NA	ASSLRGGISPLH
TRBV19	NA	TRBJ2-4	NA	ASSPGKEASGKNIQY
TRBV7-9	NA	TRBJ2-1	NA	ASSLGGYEQF
TRBV3-1	NA	TRBJ2-3	NA	ASSQSRGWGTDTQY
TRBV5-8	NA	TRBJ1-5	TRBD1	ASSSGQGGSQPQH
TRBV14	NA	TRBJ1-2	TRBD1	ASSQGGTGRSYGYT
TRBV9	NA	TRBJ2-1	TRBD2	ASSVRAQRGGNNEQF
TRBV9	NA	TRBJ2-3	TRBD1	ASSARDRGDTQY
TRBV7-2	NA	TRBJ1-1	NA	ASSALQGITEAF
TRBV10-3	NA	TRBJ2-5	TRBD2	AARPSGGQETQY
TRBV2	NA	TRBJ2-1	NA	ASSDGSLGNNEQF
TRBV7-2	NA	TRBJ1-1	NA	ASSFRGGDAEAF
TRBV27	once	TRBJ2-1	NA	ASTLNRRGLHEQF
TRBV12-3/TRBV12-4	NA	TRBJ1-5	NA	ASRYSRGQPQH
TRBV6-2/TRBV6-3	NA	TRBJ1-5	NA	ASSPTGIRNQPQH
TRBV28	once	TRBJ1-1	NA	ASSSSPGAVEAF